This is a list of T cell receptor beta chains from one sample in a study of blood T cell repertoires in COVID-19. Repertoires were generated with immunoSEQ multiplex PCR, while TCRdb's copy carries only in-frame clones and drops some. This table has some 380,000 clones, more than 70% appearing once. The sample consisted of PBMCs or T cells enriched from blood (not recorded which). The receptor source for this set is a man aged 30 to 39 who had recovered from COVID-19. Both conserved end residues are part of each CDR3. A D gene is named only where the DNA matches it firmly. Clone size is shown for a subset of rows, as once, few, many or a class of expanded clone.

J	size	D	V	CDR3	DNA
TRBJ1-2	few	TRBD1	TRBV6-5	CASSGTGLGGYTF	TGTGCCAGCAGCGGGACAGGGCTTGGGGGCTACACCTTC
TRBJ2-7	NA	NA	TRBV6-5	CASKRGTYEQYF	TGTGCCAGCAAAAGGGGTACTTACGAGCAGTACTTC
TRBJ1-3	NA	NA	TRBV13	CASSWGRTSGNTIYF	TGTGCCAGCAGCTGGGGGCGGACCTCTGGAAACACCATATATTTT
TRBJ2-1	NA	TRBD2	TRBV30	CAWSFSSGGAHEQFF	TGTGCCTGGAGTTTCTCTAGCGGGGGGGCCCATGAGCAGTTCTTC
TRBJ1-3	NA	NA	TRBV5-6	CASSLLRRVLSGNTIYF	TGTGCCAGCAGCTTACTACGGCGGGTTCTCTCTGGAAACACCATATATTTT
TRBJ2-3	NA	NA	TRBV10-2	CASSESGGAQDTQYF	TGCGCCAGCAGTGAGTCAGGGGGGGCCCAAGATACGCAGTATTTT
TRBJ2-7	once	TRBD2	TRBV6-2/TRBV6-3	CASSYQLAGGLSEQYF	TGTGCCAGCAGTTACCAACTAGCGGGGGGCCTCTCCGAGCAGTACTTC
TRBJ2-7	NA	NA	TRBV18	CASSPQNYEQYF	TGTGCCAGCTCACCCCAGAACTACGAGCAGTACTTC
TRBJ1-1	NA	TRBD1	TRBV5-1	CASSLAGTGGETAFF	TGCGCCAGCAGCTTGGCCGGGACAGGGGGTGAGACAGCTTTCTTT
TRBJ1-6	NA	TRBD1	TRBV5-1	CASSPRQGDSPLHF	TGCGCCAGCAGCCCGAGGCAGGGGGATTCACCCCTCCACTTT